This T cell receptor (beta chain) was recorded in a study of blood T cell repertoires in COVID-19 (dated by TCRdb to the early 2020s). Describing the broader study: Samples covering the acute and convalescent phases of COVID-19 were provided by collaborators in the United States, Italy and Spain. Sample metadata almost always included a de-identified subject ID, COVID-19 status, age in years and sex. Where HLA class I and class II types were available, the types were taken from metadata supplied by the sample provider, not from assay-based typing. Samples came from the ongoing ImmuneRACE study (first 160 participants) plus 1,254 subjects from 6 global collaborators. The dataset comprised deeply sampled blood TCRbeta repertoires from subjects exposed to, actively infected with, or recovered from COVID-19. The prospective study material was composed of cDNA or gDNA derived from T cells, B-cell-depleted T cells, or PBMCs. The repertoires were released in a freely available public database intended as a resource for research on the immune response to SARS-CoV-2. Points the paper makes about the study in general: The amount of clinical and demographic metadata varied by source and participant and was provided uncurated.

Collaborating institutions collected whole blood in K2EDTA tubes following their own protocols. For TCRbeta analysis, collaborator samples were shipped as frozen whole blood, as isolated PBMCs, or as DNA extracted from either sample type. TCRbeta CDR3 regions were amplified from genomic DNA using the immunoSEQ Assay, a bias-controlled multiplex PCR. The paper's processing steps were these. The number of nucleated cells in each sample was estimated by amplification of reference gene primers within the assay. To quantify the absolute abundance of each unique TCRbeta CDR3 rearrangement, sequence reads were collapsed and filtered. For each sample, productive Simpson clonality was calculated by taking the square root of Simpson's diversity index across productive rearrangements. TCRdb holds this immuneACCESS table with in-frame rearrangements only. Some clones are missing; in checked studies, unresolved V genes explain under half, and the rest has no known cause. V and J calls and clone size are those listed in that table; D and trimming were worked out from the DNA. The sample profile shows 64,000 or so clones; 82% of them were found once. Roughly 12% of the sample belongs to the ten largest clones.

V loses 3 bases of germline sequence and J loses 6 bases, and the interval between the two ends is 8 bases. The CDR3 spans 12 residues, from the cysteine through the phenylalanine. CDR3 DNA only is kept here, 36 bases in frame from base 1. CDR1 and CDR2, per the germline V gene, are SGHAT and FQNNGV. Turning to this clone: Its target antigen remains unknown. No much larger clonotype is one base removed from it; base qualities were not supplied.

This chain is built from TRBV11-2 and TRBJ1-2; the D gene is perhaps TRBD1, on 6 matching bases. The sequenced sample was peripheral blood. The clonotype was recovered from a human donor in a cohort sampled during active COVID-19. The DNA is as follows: TGTGCCAGCAGCTTGGGGGCCCATGGCTACACCTTC. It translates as CASSLGAHGYTF.